These 25 T cell receptor beta chains share one sample of origin, sequenced in a study of shared clonotypes between healthy human individuals. Here immunoSEQ multiplex PCR was the method, and the copy in TCRdb shows in-frame clones only, minus some. Of hundreds of thousands of clones in the sample, roughly 96% were seen once. CD45RO-negative CD8 cells positively selected for CCR7 made up the naive population, which excluded terminally differentiated effector memory CD45RA+ cells. The sequencing input was naive CD8+ T cells sorted from blood. These receptors came from a woman between 25 and 40 years old in good health.

V is TRBV27 and J is TRBJ1-1; 10 bases match TRBD1. CDR1 MNHEY and CDR2 SMNVEV come from the germline V gene (reference sequence). The length of the CDR3 is 17 residues. The J segment lost 0 bases and the V segment lost 4 bases, leaving 8 bases of the junction unmatched. The CDR3 protein is CASSSRTGGGMNTEAFF. The CDR3 coding sequence is TGTGCCAGCAGTTCCAGGACAGGGGGTGGGATGAACACTGAAGCTTTCTTT.

A remark on this clone: One end of the junction varies from germline; a read error may be responsible. In the same sample, other DNA sequences code for this CDR3. Here the CDR3 reads CASSLAAYEQYF. In nucleotides, the CDR3 is TGTGCCAGCAGCCTAGCGGCCTACGAGCAGTACTTC. V gene TRBV7-9 combines with J gene TRBJ2-7, with 7 bases identical to TRBD2. CDR1 is SEHNR, CDR2 FQNEAQ, per germline (reference sequence). The CDR3 sequence is 12 residues long.

The chain joins TRBV6-1 to TRBJ2-7; D is uncertain. V was cut by 2 bases and J by 3 bases, with 8 bases left in between. This CDR3 region has 13 residues. Germline CDR1 and CDR2: MNHNS and SASEGT. This chain's CDR3 is CASSEQAHYEQYF. The DNA for the CDR3 is TGTGCCAGCAGTGAACAGGCCCACTACGAGCAGTACTTC.

This rearrangement joins TRBV27 to TRBJ2-7; D possibly corresponds to TRBD1 (6 bases). Germline V gene data show CDR1 as MNHEY and CDR2 as SMNVEV (reference sequence). With 5 bases removed from V and 7 bases from J, the gap between germline ends came to 15 bases. The CDR3 is 13 amino acids. This chain's CDR3 is CASSPNYRVEQYF. CDR3 DNA: TGTGCCAGCAGTCCGAATTACAGGGTTGAGCAGTACTTC.

For the CDR3, the DNA is TGTGCCAGCAGTTTCGGGCAGCTCTCCTACGAGCAGTACTTC. It codes for CASSFGQLSYEQYF. The gene calls are TRBV28 and TRBJ2-7; D is ambiguous. The ends were cut back, 3 bases at V and 0 bases at J, with 9 bases in the middle. The length of the CDR3 is 14 residues. Germline V gene sequence: CDR1 MDHEN, CDR2 SYDVKM.

The rearrangement links TRBV7-9 to TRBJ1-1; D may be TRBD1 (6 bases). Per the germline V gene, CDR1 is SEHNR and CDR2 is FQNEAQ (reference sequence). This CDR3 has 16 amino acids. Trimming left V 6 bases short and J 2 bases short, with 19 bases between. Written as DNA, the CDR3 is TGTGCCAGCAGAAAAGAGCGGACAGACGTCAACACTGAAGCTTTCTTT. This codes for CASRKERTDVNTEAFF.

The chain's CDR3 is CASSLVDRRAYEQYF. CDR3 nucleotide sequence: TGTGCCAGCAGCTTAGTAGACAGGAGAGCCTACGAGCAGTACTTC. The chain joins TRBV7-9 to TRBJ2-5; perhaps TRBD1 as D (6 bases). Judging by the DNA end, TRBJ2-7 fits better; the J call may be wrong. This CDR3 region has 15 residues. The germline CDR1 and CDR2 sequences are SEHNR and FQNEAQ (reference sequence).

J is TRBJ2-1 and V is TRBV9; tentative D call: TRBD2 (6 bases). The ends were cut back, 1 base at V and 9 bases at J, with 17 bases in the middle. There are 15 residues in the CDR3. The V gene's germline CDR1 is SGDLS and CDR2 YYNGEE. The CDR3: CASSVSGSLVGEQFF. The DNA of the CDR3 is TGTGCCAGCAGCGTATCCGGGAGTCTCGTGGGTGAGCAGTTCTTC. The variable domain in full, completed from reference TRBV9 and TRBJ2-1, reads DSGVTQTPKHLITATGQRVTLRCSPRSGDLSVYWYQQSLDQGLQFLIQYYNGEERAKGNILERFSAQQFPDLHSELNLSSLELGDSALYFCASSVSGSLVGEQFFGPGTRLTVL.

V gene TRBV7-2 combines with J gene TRBJ1-2; weak D call: TRBD1 (5 bases). CDR3 length: 14 amino acids. Trimming removed 2 bases from V and 4 bases from J, with 11 bases in between. In germline, CDR1 is SGHTA, CDR2 FQGNSA. CDR3 nucleotides: TGTGCCAGCAGCTTACCCGACAGCCTCTATGGCTACACCTTC. It codes for CASSLPDSLYGYTF.

The chain employs TRBV29-1 and TRBJ2-1; no firm D call. The CDR3 is 15 amino acids. Germline CDR1 and CDR2: SQVTM and ANQGSEA. Trimming removed 0 bases at V and 10 bases at J, with 19 bases between. In DNA, the CDR3 is TGCAGCGTTGAAGACCCGGGCCTTCTGAATGGGGAGCAGTTCTTC. Protein: CSVEDPGLLNGEQFF.

Note on this clone: The sample has other DNA sequences that encode this CDR3 too. The J gene is TRBJ1-1, the V gene TRBV9; no clear D. This CDR3 region has 14 residues. The V gene's germline CDR1 is SGDLS and CDR2 YYNGEE. V was shortened by 2 bases and J by 0 bases, with 8 bases between the two germline ends. DNA of the CDR3: TGTGCCAGCAGCGTGGACGGGGTGAACACTGAAGCTTTCTTT. Protein product: CASSVDGVNTEAFF. Full variable domain (remainder filled in from reference TRBV9 and TRBJ1-1): DSGVTQTPKHLITATGQRVTLRCSPRSGDLSVYWYQQSLDQGLQFLIQYYNGEERAKGNILERFSAQQFPDLHSELNLSSLELGDSALYFCASSVDGVNTEAFFGQGTRLTVV.

The rearrangement links TRBV5-6 to TRBJ2-1, with TRBD2 matching over 9 bases. Germline V lookup: CDR1 SGHDT, CDR2 YYEEEE. J lost 7 bases, V lost 3 bases, and 20 bases had no gene match. The CDR3 runs 19 residues. In nucleotides, the CDR3 is TGTGCCAGCAGCTCGACGCCTGGTGGCCGCGGGAGGGACGGTAATGAGCAGTTCTTC. It is translated as CASSSTPGGRGRDGNEQFF.

The chain is built from TRBV14 and TRBJ2-7; 8 positions agree with TRBD2. With V trimmed by 0 bases and J by 4 bases, 8 bases remained unmatched. CDR1 and CDR2 (germline): SGHDN, FVKESK. The CDR3 sequence is 16 residues long. CDR3 nucleotides: TGTGCCAGCAGCCAAGATGAGGGGACTAGGGCGTACGAGCAGTACTTC. It translates to CASSQDEGTRAYEQYF.

J is TRBJ2-1 and V is TRBV6-6; D may be TRBD2 (6 bases). Trimming removed 0 bases from V and 8 bases from J, with 14 bases in between. The CDR3 sequence is 15 residues long. Germline V gives CDR1 MNHNY, CDR2 SVGAGI (reference sequence). The CDR3 DNA reads TGTGCCAGCAGTTACTCGTTCGGGAGTGGTGATGAGCAGTTCTTC. It is translated as CASSYSFGSGDEQFF.

The chain combines TRBV28 with TRBJ2-4; unclear D gene. CDR3 length equals 15 residues. Germline-derived CDR1 and CDR2 are MDHEN and SYDVKM. V shed 7 bases and J shed 1 base, with 14 bases lying between them. The CDR3, as DNA: TGTGCCAGCACCGCGATCCGGTGGGCCAAAAACATTCAGTACTTC. Translation: CASTAIRWAKNIQYF.

The genes are TRBV9 and TRBJ2-5; 8 bases align to TRBD1. Germline CDR1 SGDLS, CDR2 YYNGEE. The CDR3 loop spans 13 amino acids. The trim removed 10 bases at V and 2 bases at J, leaving 7 bases unmatched. Here the CDR3 reads CASGGGTQETQYF. In DNA form, the CDR3 reads TGTGCCTCAGGGGGCGGGACACAAGAGACCCAGTACTTC.

This clone has only one observation. The chain links TRBV7-8 to TRBJ2-1; tentatively, D is TRBD1 (6 bases). Trimming removed 2 bases at V and 4 bases at J, with 6 bases between. The CDR3 has 13 amino acids. Germline V gene lookup returns CDR1 SGHVS and CDR2 FQNEAQ. The CDR3 DNA sequence: TGTGCCAGCAGCTTAAGGGGGTACAATGAGCAGTTCTTC. It encodes CASSLRGYNEQFF.

The rearrangement links TRBV11-1 to TRBJ2-7, with 10 positions matching TRBD1. The CDR3 is 14 residues long. V was pared by 3 bases and J by 3 bases, with 2 bases of the junction left unmatched. Looked up from germline, CDR1 is SGHAT and CDR2 is FQDESV (reference sequence). This CDR3 reads CASSFRDRGYEQYF. DNA of the CDR3: TGTGCCAGCAGCTTCCGGGACAGGGGCTACGAGCAGTACTTC.

The chain employs TRBV19 and TRBJ1-1, with D tentatively TRBD1 (5 bases). This CDR3 has 9 residues. Germline V lookup: CDR1 LNHDA, CDR2 SQIVND (reference sequence). CDR3 region: CWGHTEAFF. The DNA for the CDR3 is TGTTGGGGACACACTGAAGCTTTCTTT.

This chain joins TRBV28 and TRBJ2-7, with no clear D. The germline V and J ends were trimmed by 1 base and 2 bases, with 9 bases remaining between them. The CDR3 totals 14 residues. Germline CDR1 reads MDHEN; CDR2 reads SYDVKM. The CDR3 coding sequence is TGTGCCAGCAGTTTATCGGGTTATGCCTACGAGCAGTACTTC. Translated, it gives CASSLSGYAYEQYF.

The genes are TRBV15 and TRBJ2-7, with TRBD2 matching 10 bases. V was pared by 3 bases and J by 2 bases, with 4 bases of the junction left unmatched. This CDR3 is 15 amino acids long. Per the germline V gene, CDR1 is LNHNV and CDR2 is YYDKDF (reference sequence). The CDR3 loop is CATSSSSGRPYEQYF. The CDR3 DNA reads as TGTGCCACCAGCAGCTCTAGCGGGAGACCCTACGAGCAGTACTTC.

The chain is built from TRBV9 and TRBJ1-4; a weak D match, TRBD1 (6 bases). This CDR3 spans 15 amino acids. CDR1 and CDR2 (germline): SGDLS, YYNGEE. V gave up 0 bases and J gave up 4 bases, with 10 bases separating them. The CDR3 region is CASSVAGAYNEKLFF. The CDR3 DNA reads as TGTGCCAGCAGCGTAGCGGGGGCCTATAATGAAAAACTGTTTTTT.

The rearrangement uses TRBV7-9 and TRBJ2-1, with 7 bases matching TRBD2. Trimming at V came to 5 bases and at J to 10 bases, leaving 14 bases not matched to a gene. CDR1 and CDR2 (germline): SEHNR, FQNEAQ (reference sequence). This CDR3 region has 15 residues. The CDR3 loop is CASSRRDSGVREQFF. The CDR3 bases are TGTGCCAGCAGCCGAAGAGACAGCGGGGTACGCGAGCAGTTCTTC.

V gene TRBV11-2 combines with J gene TRBJ2-7; D might be TRBD2 (7 bases). Looked up from germline, CDR1 is SGHAT and CDR2 is FQNNGV. The CDR3 contains 15 residues. Trimming left V 0 bases short and J 5 bases short, with 14 bases between. In DNA, the CDR3 is TGTGCCAGCAGCTTAGAAGCAGGGGAGGGCCACGAGCAGTACTTC. The encoded protein is CASSLEAGEGHEQYF.

This chain links TRBV29-1 with TRBJ1-1, with 10 bases lining up with TRBD1. J lost 1 base, V lost 7 bases, and 3 bases had no gene match. There are 13 residues in the CDR3. Per germline, CDR1 SQVTM and CDR2 ANQGSEA. The CDR3 here is CSARQGANTEAFF. CDR3 DNA: TGCAGCGCTCGACAGGGGGCGAACACTGAAGCTTTCTTT. Supplemented by reference TRBV29-1 and TRBJ1-1, the full variable domain reads SAVISQKPSRDICQRGTSLTIQCQVDSQVTMMFWYRQQPGQSLTLIATANQGSEATYESGFVIDKFPISRPNLTFSTLTVSNMSPEDSSIYLCSARQGANTEAFFGQGTRLTVV.